What follows are 13 T cell receptor beta chains derived from one specimen sequenced in a study of control samples from healthy donors and cancer patients. Measured with immunoSEQ multiplex PCR; TCRdb has only the in-frame clones, and not every one. The table includes roughly 94,000 clones, approximately 84% detected once. Sequencing input: PBMCs. These receptors originate from a man aged 65 to 85 with lung cancer.

The chain uses TRBV24-1 and TRBJ1-2; unclear D gene. The CDR3 sequence is 11 residues long. Germline V gives CDR1 KGHDR, CDR2 SFDVKD. V was clipped by 9 bases and J by 6 bases, with 10 bases between them. This CDR3 is CATEGWDGYTF. CDR3 nucleotides: TGTGCCACCGAGGGATGGGATGGCTACACCTTC.

The genes are TRBV10-1 and TRBJ2-3; possible D gene TRBD1, 6 bases. From germline, CDR1 is WNHNN and CDR2 SYGVQD (reference sequence). The ends were cut back, 0 bases at V and 6 bases at J, with 10 bases in the middle. The CDR3 length is 14 residues. This CDR3 is CASSESTGADTQYF. The CDR3 nucleotides are TGCGCCAGCAGTGAGTCGACAGGCGCCGATACGCAGTATTTT.

The rearrangement links TRBV15 to TRBJ2-2, with D tentatively TRBD2 (7 bases). With 0 bases removed from V and 5 bases from J, the gap between germline ends came to 16 bases. The CDR3 spans 17 residues. The germline gives CDR1 LNHNV, CDR2 YYDKDF (reference sequence). The CDR3 region is CATSREPGRGGTGELFF. CDR3 bases: TGTGCCACCAGCAGAGAACCCGGAAGGGGGGGGACCGGGGAGCTGTTTTTT.

This rearrangement joins TRBV14 to TRBJ1-2, with D possibly TRBD1 on 6 matching bases. The germline CDR1 and CDR2 sequences are SGHDN and FVKESK. V lost 1 base to trimming and J lost 8 bases, with 17 bases between them. This CDR3 is 15 amino acids long. CDR3 loop: CASSQVRTGAGGYTF. Written as DNA, the CDR3 is TGTGCCAGCAGCCAAGTTCGTACGGGGGCTGGGGGCTACACCTTC.

V usage is TRBV5-1 and J usage is TRBJ1-4, with 10 bases fitting TRBD1. This CDR3 is built from 15 residues. CDR1 and CDR2 (germline): SGHRS, YFSETQ. Germline trimming cut 5 bases from V and 3 bases from J; bases unmatched to any gene: 4. The CDR3, as DNA: TGCGCCAGCAGGGGGACAGGGGAGGCTAATGAAAAACTGTTTTTT. It is translated as CASRGTGEANEKLFF.

J is TRBJ1-3 and V is TRBV19, with TRBD1 matching over 9 bases. V lost 3 bases to trimming and J lost 4 bases; unmatched junction nucleotides: 7. Germline V gene data show CDR1 as LNHDA and CDR2 as SQIVND (reference sequence). The CDR3 is made up of 16 amino acids. CDR3 sequence reads: CASSMGTGIGGNTIYF. In DNA, the CDR3 is TGTGCCAGTAGTATGGGGACAGGGATCGGCGGAAACACCATATATTTT.

J is TRBJ1-1 and V is TRBV29-1, with 12 bases lining up with TRBD1. The germline V gene has CDR1 SQVTM and CDR2 ANQGSEA. The J segment lost 6 bases and the V segment lost 7 bases, leaving 9 bases of the junction unmatched. This CDR3 has 14 residues. CDR3 sequence reads: CSADPRDRGPEAFF. Here the CDR3 DNA reads TGCAGCGCTGATCCCCGGGACAGGGGGCCTGAAGCTTTCTTT. Looking up the rest from reference TRBV29-1 and TRBJ1-1 gives the full variable domain: SAVISQKPSRDICQRGTSLTIQCQVDSQVTMMFWYRQQPGQSLTLIATANQGSEATYESGFVIDKFPISRPNLTFSTLTVSNMSPEDSSIYLCSADPRDRGPEAFFGQGTRLTVV.

J is TRBJ2-3 and V is TRBV2; TRBD2 agrees at 12 bases. The V segment lost 3 bases and the J segment 2 bases; nucleotides outside the gene matches: 3. The CDR3 has 16 residues. Looked up from germline, CDR1 is SNHLY and CDR2 is FYNNEI. The CDR3 region has the DNA TGTGCCAGCAGTGATCTAGCGGGGGGGATCACAGATACGCAGTATTTT. This sequence encodes CASSDLAGGITDTQYF.

The chain carries TRBV7-8 and TRBJ2-7; TRBD2 is a possible D gene (6 bases). Looked up from germline, CDR1 is SGHVS and CDR2 is FQNEAQ. Trimming took off 1 base at V and 6 bases at J, with 13 bases between the two ends. The CDR3 totals 14 residues. The CDR3 region has the DNA TGTGCCAGCAGCTTAGTGGGGGGTCATGCCGAGCAGTACTTC. Translated, it gives CASSLVGGHAEQYF.

This chain joins TRBV7-4 and TRBJ1-5; 7 positions match TRBD1. The CDR3 sequence is 16 residues long. J lost 4 bases, V lost 4 bases, and 10 bases had no gene match. CDR1 is SGHVT, CDR2 SQSDAQ, per germline. The CDR3 sequence: CASSSLPGGENQPQHF. In nucleotides, the CDR3 is TGTGCCAGCAGCTCACTTCCAGGGGGGGAAAATCAGCCCCAGCATTTT.

J is TRBJ1-1 and V is TRBV7-2, with D hard to call. Trimming cost V 2 bases and J 7 bases, with 8 bases left between them. The CDR3 contains 12 residues. CDR1 SGHTA and CDR2 FQGNSA come from the germline V gene. CDR3: CASSLLTGEAFF. The CDR3 DNA reads as TGTGCCAGCAGCTTATTGACCGGTGAAGCTTTCTTT.

This clone was counted once. J is TRBJ2-5 and V is TRBV25-1; D possibly corresponds to TRBD2 (6 bases). CDR1 and CDR2 from the germline V gene are MGHDK and SYGVNS. V gave up 3 bases and J gave up 0 bases, with 11 bases separating them. There are 15 residues in the CDR3. As DNA, the CDR3 is TGTGCCAGCAGTGATGCGGGGAGCTACCAAGAGACCCAGTACTTC. It codes for CASSDAGSYQETQYF.

V usage is TRBV2 and J usage is TRBJ1-2, with 11 bases aligning to TRBD1. The CDR3 loop spans 13 amino acids. The J segment lost 7 bases and the V segment lost 5 bases, leaving 3 bases of the junction unmatched. Germline CDR1 SNHLY, CDR2 FYNNEI. Here the CDR3 reads CASSPDRGLGYTF. In nucleotides, the CDR3 is TGTGCCAGCAGTCCGGACAGGGGGCTTGGCTACACCTTC.